The 18 T cell receptor delta chains given below trace back to one sample, sequenced in a study of gamma-delta chains in newborns, infants, children. TCRdb made new clone calls on the reads using CATT. The table records under 8,500 delta-chain clones, roughly 0.7% of them present only once. The sequenced sample consisted of blood. These receptors were obtained from a child who was a newborn, infant or young child, either healthy, febrile or measles-vaccinated (not recorded which).

This clone was observed a handful of times. Germline is not matched at one junction end, which may reflect a read error. The V call is TRDV2, the J call TRDJ1, with TRDD3 matching over 7 bases. This CDR3 has 16 residues. The germline V gene encodes CDR1 GEAIGNYY and CDR2 EKD. DNA of the CDR3: TGTGCCCGTGACACCGTAGAGGATACGTACACCGATAAGCTCATCTTT. This sequence encodes CARDTVEDTYTDKLIF.

By sample share, this clone is large. Within the sample, other DNA sequences also encode this same CDR3. The CDR3 loop reads CACDLVFWGISSWDTRQMFF. The CDR3 DNA follows: TGTGCCTGTGACTTGGTCTTCTGGGGGATAAGCTCCTGGGACACCCGACAGATGTTTTTC. This chain links TRDV2 with TRDJ3; TRDD3 matches at 10 bases. The CDR3 loop spans 20 amino acids. J was trimmed by 0 bases and V by 3 bases; bases with no gene match: 10. Germline values: CDR1 GEAIGNYY, CDR2 EKD.

This clone has more than one count but fewer than ten. The chain uses TRDV2 and TRDJ1; 7 nucleotides align to TRDD3. The CDR3 has 13 amino acids. CDR1 and CDR2 (germline): GEAIGNYY, EKD. Trimming took 3 bases from V and 4 from J; bases not matched to a gene: 4. The CDR3 nucleotides are TGTGCCTGTGACCGGCTGGGGGGCGATAAACTCATCTTT. This encodes CACDRLGGDKLIF.

This clone was seen a few times. A much larger clone lies a single base off, so this may be a read error. This sample also contains other DNA sequences that code for the same CDR3. This chain connects TRDV2 to TRDJ2; weak D call: TRDD3 (5 bases). CDR1 is GEAIGNYY, CDR2 EKD, per germline. This CDR3 has 14 residues. CDR3 sequence (DNA): TGTGCCTGTGACACGGCGGGATTGACGGCACAACTCTTCTTT. Amino acids: CACDTAGLTAQLFF.

There are a few counts of this clone. A read error likely explains this, since a far larger clone differs by one base. At the DNA level, this CDR3 is encoded by other sequences in the same sample as well. This chain connects TRDV2 to TRDJ3, with 10 bases aligning to TRDD3. The CDR3 is 16 amino acids. Germline loops: CDR1 GEAIGNYY, CDR2 EKD. CDR3 nucleotides: TGTGCCTGTGACATACTGGGGGATTGGGACACCCGACAGATGTTCTTC. Residues: CACDILGDWDTRQMFF.

This clone counts as medium-sized. Additional DNA sequences in this sample encode the identical CDR3. The CDR3 DNA sequence: TGTGCCTGTGACACCCTGGGGGTCTCCTCCTGGGACACCCGACAGATGTTTTTC. This translates into CACDTLGVSSWDTRQMFF. The V and J genes are TRDV2 and TRDJ3, with 7 positions matching TRDD3. The germline V gene has CDR1 GEAIGNYY and CDR2 EKD. The length of the CDR3 is 18 residues. The trim removed 0 bases at V and 0 bases at J, leaving 4 bases unmatched.

By sample share, this clone is medium-sized (0.01 to 0.1%). The chain joins TRDV2 to TRDJ3, with 7 bases aligning to TRDD3. This CDR3 is built from 19 residues. Germline V gives CDR1 GEAIGNYY, CDR2 EKD. Trimming removed 3 bases from V and 0 bases from J; junction bases left unmatched: 10. The CDR3 spells CACDSILGHSSWDTRQMFF. CDR3 DNA: TGTGCCTGTGACTCAATACTGGGGCACAGCTCCTGGGACACCCGACAGATGTTTTTC.

This clone is termed medium-sized. This chain links TRDV2 with TRDJ3, with TRDD3 matching 11 bases. Germline values: CDR1 GEAIGNYY, CDR2 EKD. V shed 3 bases, J shed 1 base, and the junction held 4 bases outside the gene matches. The CDR3 spans 18 residues. DNA of the CDR3: TGTGCCTGTGACGTACTGGGGGATAGGTCCTGGGACACCCGACAGATGTTTTTC. Its protein is CACDVLGDRSWDTRQMFF.

With regard to this clone: The TCRdb protein comes from a much larger clone and disagrees with this DNA's translation at residue 4, likely due to a read error; the protein given here is derived from the DNA. The CDR3 region is CACYTAYWGSSWDTRQMFF. CDR3 in DNA: TGTGCCTGTTACACCGCGTACTGGGGGAGCTCCTGGGACACCCGACAGATGTTTTTC. V usage is TRDV2 and J usage is TRDJ3, with 9 nucleotides matching TRDD3. Germline values: CDR1 GEAIGNYY, CDR2 EKD. The CDR3 length is 19 residues.

This clone turned up a few times. The protein given by TCRdb reflects a much larger clone and differs at residue 9 from this DNA's translation, likely from a read error; the protein shown is the DNA's translation. This chain links TRDV2 with TRDJ2, with 8 bases aligning to TRDD3. Trimming cost V 2 bases and J 0 bases; bases outside gene matches: 10. This CDR3 region has 18 residues. Germline values: CDR1 GEAIGNYY, CDR2 EKD. The CDR3, as DNA: TGTGCCTGTGACAACTTACTGGGGGGTGCATCTTTGACAGCACAACTCTTCTTT. Translation: CACDNLLGGASLTAQLFF.

This clone is deemed large. The identical CDR3 is also encoded by other nucleotide sequences in the sample. The rearrangement joins TRDV2 to TRDJ1; 10 bases are a match to TRDD3. CDR3 length: 14 residues. CDR1 and CDR2 (germline): GEAIGNYY, EKD. The J segment lost 2 bases and the V segment lost 2 bases, leaving 1 base of the junction unmatched. This CDR3 is CACDRLGDTDKLIF. CDR3 DNA sequence: TGTGCCTGTGACAGACTGGGGGATACCGATAAACTCATCTTT.

The sample holds a few counts of this clone. Given a much more abundant clone one base away, this may be a read error. The chain couples TRDV2 to TRDJ2, with D tentatively TRDD3 (6 bases). CDR3 length: 17 residues. Per the germline V gene, CDR1 is GEAIGNYY and CDR2 is EKD. V lost 0 bases and J lost 4, with 17 bases in between. The CDR3 loop is CACDTKGVGDETAQLFF. CDR3 coding DNA: TGTGCCTGTGACACCAAGGGGGTTGGGGATGAGACAGCACAACTCTTCTTT.

This clone was seen a few times. A far larger clone is just one base off, so this is likely a read error. This specimen includes other DNA sequences encoding the same CDR3. The V gene is TRDV2, the J gene TRDJ3; 13 nucleotides align to TRDD3. Germline V lookup: CDR1 GEAIGNYY, CDR2 EKD. With V trimmed by 3 bases and J by 7 bases, 5 bases remained unmatched. CDR3 length: 17 amino acids. CDR3 coding DNA: TGTGCCTGTGACGTACTGGGGGATACGCGAGACACCCGACAGATGTTTTTC. It is translated as CACDVLGDTRDTRQMFF.

Of note for this clone: A much larger clone lies one base from this, so it may be a read error. Other DNA sequences in this specimen translate into the identical CDR3. The chain employs TRDV2 and TRDJ3; weak D call: TRDD3 (5 bases). The germline CDR1 and CDR2 sequences are GEAIGNYY and EKD. Trimming left V 3 bases short and J 0 bases short, with 23 bases between. CDR3 length: 21 residues. The CDR3 DNA reads as TGTGCCTGTGACCCGCTCGGTGGGGACCCTGCCCACTCCTGGGACACCCGACAGATGTTTTTC. The encoded protein is CACDPLGGDPAHSWDTRQMFF.

This clone is medium-sized. Other DNA sequences within the sample encode an identical CDR3. V gene TRDV2 combines with J gene TRDJ3; 9 bases match TRDD3. From germline, CDR1 is GEAIGNYY and CDR2 EKD. Unmatched junction bases numbered 11, after V lost 0 bases and J lost 0 bases. The CDR3 extends over 21 amino acids. CDR3 nucleotide sequence: TGTGCCTGTGACACCGGATGGGGTACTGGGGGAAGCTCCTGGGACACCCGACAGATGTTTTTC. Amino acids: CACDTGWGTGGSSWDTRQMFF.

This clone was observed a few times. A much larger clone is a single base away; this may be a read error. V and J are TRDV2 and TRDJ2, with 9 bases matching TRDD3. CDR1 and CDR2 (germline): GEAIGNYY, EKD. CDR3 length: 15 residues. This chain's CDR3 is CASDRLGDLTAQLFF. The CDR3 nucleotides read TGTGCCAGTGACAGACTGGGGGATTTGACAGCACAACTCTTCTTT.

A few counts support this clone. A much larger clone differs from this one at a single base, so this may be a read error. Other DNA sequences in the same sample also yield this CDR3. V usage is TRDV2 and J usage is TRDJ3; 11 bases are a match to TRDD3. This CDR3 contains 16 residues. Germline V gene lookup returns CDR1 GEAIGNYY and CDR2 EKD. In nucleotides, the CDR3 is TGCGCCTGTGACTACTGGGGGATATGGGACACCCGACAGATGTTTTTC. It is translated as CACDYWGIWDTRQMFF.

This clone came up a few times. A far larger clone is just one base off, so this is likely a read error. The sample has other DNA sequences that encode this CDR3 too. The chain joins TRDV2 to TRDJ2, with 7 bases that match TRDD3. The CDR3 sequence is 15 residues long. Germline V gene data show CDR1 as GEAIGNYY and CDR2 as EKD. The CDR3 region is CACDTGGALTAQLFF. The CDR3 DNA reads as TGTGCCTGTGACACTGGGGGAGCTTTGACCGCACAACTCTTCTTT.